The 31 T cell receptor beta chains below all came from one sample that was sequenced in a study of T cell responses to AZD1222 COVID-19 vaccine. Sequencing was performed with immunoSEQ multiplex PCR; in TCRdb, only in-frame clones are kept and a portion is missing. The table lists 110,000 to 150,000 clones, around 92% of them singletons, with over 2.5% in the top ten. Sequencing used peripheral blood, obtained on day 0 of AZD1222 vaccination. The receptor source for this set is an adult in good health.

The chain recombines TRBV19 with TRBJ2-5; TRBD2 matches 12 bases. Germline assignment: CDR1 LNHDA and CDR2 SQIVND (reference sequence). V lost 1 base and J lost 2; bases outside the gene matches: 2. The CDR3 extends over 16 amino acids. The CDR3 is CASSIGLAGGQETQYF. In DNA form, the CDR3 reads TGTGCCAGTAGTATAGGGCTAGCGGGGGGGCAAGAGACCCAGTACTTC. Variable domain in full (rest from reference TRBV19 and TRBJ2-5): DGGITQSPKYLFRKEGQNVTLSCEQNLNHDAMYWYRQDPGQGLRLIYYSQIVNDFQKGDIAEGYSVSREKKESFPLTVTSAQKNPTAFYLCASSIGLAGGQETQYFGPGTRLLVL.

This rearrangement joins TRBV6-4 to TRBJ1-4, with unresolved D. The V and J ends lost 2 bases and 5 bases respectively, with 0 bases between them. Germline CDR1 and CDR2: MRHNA and SNTAGT. This CDR3 has 11 amino acids. CDR3 in amino acids: CASSDNEKLFF. The CDR3 bases are TGTGCCAGCAGTGACAATGAAAAACTGTTTTTT.

This clone appeared a single time. The V gene is TRBV6-2 or TRBV6-3, the J gene TRBJ1-2; the D is unclear. This CDR3 has 11 amino acids. Germline CDR1 reads MNHEY; CDR2 reads SVGEGT. Trimming removed 1 base from V and 8 bases from J, with 5 bases in between. The chain's CDR3 is CASSYFTGYTF. The CDR3 nucleotides are TGTGCCAGCAGTTACTTCACAGGCTACACCTTC.

The chain has TRBV10-2 and TRBJ2-5; D assignment may be TRBD1 or TRBD2 (6 bases each). The V and J ends lost 3 bases and 2 bases respectively, with 13 bases between them. Germline loops: CDR1 WSHSY, CDR2 SAAADI. The CDR3 contains 15 residues. The CDR3 DNA sequence: TGCGCCAGCAGTGACTTCGGGGGCCTTCAAGAGACCCAGTACTTC. Translation: CASSDFGGLQETQYF.

The genes are TRBV25-1 and TRBJ2-3; no clear D gene. This CDR3 spans 15 amino acids. CDR1 and CDR2 from the germline V gene are MGHDK and SYGVNS. Trimming stripped 1 base from V and 0 bases from J, with 8 bases between. DNA for the CDR3: TGTGCCAGCAGTGAATCAACGACTAGCACAGATACGCAGTATTTT. It yields the protein CASSESTTSTDTQYF.

V is TRBV5-1 and J is TRBJ1-1; D call uncertain. CDR1 is SGHRS, CDR2 YFSETQ, per germline. V gave up 0 bases and J gave up 0 bases, with 6 bases separating them. This CDR3 is built from 14 residues. Here the CDR3 DNA reads TGCGCCAGCAGCTTGGAACATATGAACACTGAAGCTTTCTTT. Translation gives CASSLEHMNTEAFF.

V and J are TRBV5-1 and TRBJ1-4; D unresolved. The germline V gene encodes CDR1 SGHRS and CDR2 YFSETQ. This CDR3 is 14 amino acids long. V was pared by 4 bases and J by 2 bases, with 9 bases between. CDR3 DNA: TGCGCCAGCAGCCCGGAGGCTACTAATGAAAAACTGTTTTTT. Its translation is CASSPEATNEKLFF. Supplemented by reference TRBV5-1 and TRBJ1-4, the full variable domain reads KAGVTQTPRYLIKTRGQQVTLSCSPISGHRSVSWYQQTPGQGLQFLFEYFSETQRNKGNFPGRFSGRQFSNSRSEMNVSTLELGDSALYLCASSPEATNEKLFFGSGTQLSVL.

The chain uses TRBV6-5 and TRBJ1-1; D not certain. Per the germline V gene, CDR1 is MNHEY and CDR2 is SVGAGI. The CDR3 contains 12 residues. V lost 4 bases to trimming and J lost 1 base, with 4 bases between them. CDR3 DNA: TGTGCCAGCAGTTCTTGGAACACTGAAGCTTTCTTT. Translation: CASSSWNTEAFF.

This chain uses TRBV11-3 with TRBJ2-1; D tentatively reads TRBD1 or TRBD2 (5 bases each). Germline-derived CDR1 and CDR2 are SGHNT and YENEEA. The CDR3 sequence is 15 residues long. Between the trimmed V and J ends, which lost 6 bases and 10 bases, there was a span of 22 bases. The CDR3 bases are TGTGCCAGCAGTTCTGGGGCCTCCCCGCGGAGGGAGCAGTTCTTC. It is translated as CASSSGASPRREQFF.

This rearrangement joins TRBV4-3 to TRBJ1-2; D call uncertain. Germline V gives CDR1 LGHNA, CDR2 YSLEER. There are 15 residues in the CDR3. Between the trimmed V and J ends, which lost 0 bases and 7 bases, there was a span of 15 bases. In nucleotides, the CDR3 is TGCGCCAGCAGCCAAGAGGTGGGCCTTCGGGCTGGCTACACCTTC. Residues: CASSQEVGLRAGYTF.

This clone turned up a few times. The chain links TRBV7-9 to TRBJ2-5; 8 bases line up with TRBD1. In germline, CDR1 is SEHNR, CDR2 FQNEAQ (reference sequence). The CDR3 loop spans 14 amino acids. Losses at the gene ends were 4 bases for V and 5 bases for J; bases not matched to a gene: 6. CDR3 in amino acids: CASSSAGTGETQYF. As DNA, the CDR3 is TGTGCCAGCAGCTCCGCCGGGACAGGCGAGACCCAGTACTTC.

This sequence joins TRBV18 and TRBJ2-6, with 11 bases identical to TRBD2. V dropped 3 bases and J dropped 2; count of bases not matched to a gene: 6. Per the germline V gene, CDR1 is KGHSH and CDR2 is LQKENI. This CDR3 comprises 18 residues. The CDR3 DNA is TGTGCCAGCTCACCTACTAGCGGGAGAGTCACTGGGGCCAACGTCCTGACTTTC. This sequence encodes CASSPTSGRVTGANVLTF.

The rearrangement joins TRBV18 to TRBJ2-2; the D call may be TRBD1 or TRBD2 (6 bases each). The CDR3 has 16 amino acids. Germline V CDR1 and CDR2: KGHSH, LQKENI. V lost 2 bases and J lost 0, with 10 bases in between. The CDR3 region has the DNA TGTGCCAGCTCACCAAGGGGGGCCTCGAACACCGGGGAGCTGTTTTTT. Protein product: CASSPRGASNTGELFF.

The chain employs TRBV5-1 and TRBJ2-1, with D perhaps TRBD2 (5 bases). CDR3 length: 12 amino acids. Trimming removed 4 bases from V and 6 bases from J, with 8 bases in between. The germline V gene encodes CDR1 SGHRS and CDR2 YFSETQ. The CDR3 is CASSERANEQFF. The DNA for the CDR3 is TGCGCCAGCAGCGAGAGGGCCAATGAGCAGTTCTTC.

The gene calls are TRBV15 and TRBJ1-4; 8 bases map to TRBD1. The CDR3 sequence is 14 residues long. The trim removed 0 bases at V and 10 bases at J, leaving 4 bases unmatched. Germline values: CDR1 LNHNV, CDR2 YYDKDF (reference sequence). CDR3 residues: CATSRDTGGGKLFF. The CDR3, as DNA: TGTGCCACCAGCAGAGACACAGGGGGGGGAAAACTGTTTTTT.

V gene TRBV6-5 combines with J gene TRBJ1-3; D uncertain. The ends were cut back, 4 bases at V and 7 bases at J, with 5 bases in the middle. This CDR3 contains 11 residues. The germline gives CDR1 MNHEY, CDR2 SVGAGI. CDR3 sequence (DNA): TGTGCCAGCAGTTTGGGTAACACCATATATTTT. Translated, it gives CASSLGNTIYF.

The chain joins TRBV13 to TRBJ2-7, with D possibly being TRBD2 (6 bases). The V end lost 1 base, the J end lost 3 bases, and 10 bases lay between the germline ends. From germline, CDR1 is PRHDT and CDR2 FYEKMQ (reference sequence). The CDR3 has 14 residues. The CDR3 loop is CASSLAQGGYEQYF. As DNA, the CDR3 is TGTGCCAGCAGCTTAGCTCAGGGAGGCTACGAGCAGTACTTC.

The V gene is TRBV7-9, the J gene TRBJ2-7, with no clear D. CDR1 and CDR2 (germline): SEHNR, FQNEAQ (reference sequence). The CDR3 has 12 amino acids. Trimming cost V 5 bases and J 3 bases, with 8 bases left between them. The CDR3 protein is CASSHDGYEQYF. CDR3 DNA: TGTGCCAGCAGCCATGACGGCTACGAGCAGTACTTC.

This rearrangement joins TRBV7-9 to TRBJ2-7; D not certain. The CDR3 has 15 residues. CDR1 SEHNR and CDR2 FQNEAQ come from the germline V gene (reference sequence). V lost 1 base and J 6 bases, leaving 16 bases between the germline ends. The CDR3 spells CASSLVGHTGSEQYF. In nucleotides, the CDR3 is TGTGCCAGCAGCTTAGTGGGCCACACGGGCTCCGAGCAGTACTTC.

This sequence joins TRBV27 and TRBJ1-1; 8 bases agree with TRBD1. CDR3 length: 14 amino acids. The J segment lost 3 bases and the V segment lost 6 bases, leaving 6 bases of the junction unmatched. Germline assignment: CDR1 MNHEY and CDR2 SMNVEV (reference sequence). CDR3: CASSSGGRYTEAFF. The CDR3 nucleotides read TGTGCCAGCAGCTCAGGGGGCCGGTACACTGAAGCTTTCTTT.

The CDR3 DNA follows: TGCGCCAGCAGCCAAGACGAAGGCAGGAAAGAGACCCAGTACTTC. Its translation: CASSQDEGRKETQYF. This chain links TRBV4-3 with TRBJ2-5; D call uncertain. The V gene lost 0 bases and the J gene lost 3 bases, with 11 bases spanning the gap. This CDR3 contains 15 residues. CDR1 is LGHNA and CDR2 is YSLEER in the germline V gene.

The V call is TRBV6-2 or TRBV6-3, the J call TRBJ2-1, with 7 bases identical to TRBD2. Per the germline V gene, CDR1 is MNHEY and CDR2 is SVGEGT. The CDR3 extends over 15 amino acids. Trimming removed 2 bases from V and 9 bases from J; junction bases left unmatched: 10. The CDR3 region is CASSYTGVAGGEQFF. For the CDR3, the DNA is TGTGCCAGCAGTTACACTGGGGTAGCGGGTGGTGAGCAGTTCTTC.

The chain employs TRBV7-3 and TRBJ2-5, with 12 bases that match TRBD2. With V trimmed by 5 bases and J by 4 bases, 8 bases remained unmatched. Germline loops: CDR1 SGHTA, CDR2 FQGTGA. This CDR3 region has 16 residues. CDR3 sequence reads: CASSPGLAGFRETQYF. The CDR3, as DNA: TGTGCCAGCAGCCCTGGACTAGCGGGATTTAGAGAGACCCAGTACTTC.

V and J are TRBV28 and TRBJ1-2; D unclear. The CDR3 loop spans 12 amino acids. Germline CDR1 reads MDHEN; CDR2 reads SYDVKM. The V end lost 6 bases, the J end lost 2 bases, and 7 bases lay between the germline ends. The CDR3 nucleotides read TGTGCCAGCAGCATACAGAACTATGGCTACACCTTC. Translating gives CASSIQNYGYTF.

This chain connects TRBV6-2 or TRBV6-3 to TRBJ1-2; D possibly corresponds to TRBD1 (5 bases). V was shortened by 4 bases and J by 7 bases, with 10 bases between the two germline ends. Germline V gives CDR1 MNHEY, CDR2 SVGEGT. CDR3 size: 12 residues. CDR3 sequence reads: CASSLRGGGYTF. CDR3 DNA: TGTGCCAGCAGTTTACGGGGCGGTGGCTACACCTTC.

The chain combines TRBV4-1 with TRBJ2-7, with TRBD1 identical over 9 bases. The V and J ends lost 4 bases and 5 bases, in that order; junction bases with no gene match: 9. Germline CDR1 is MGHRA and CDR2 is YSYEKL. The CDR3 runs to 15 residues. CDR3 nucleotide sequence: TGCGCCAGCAGCCGGGACAGGGAGGTTGGCAACGAGCAGTACTTC. Amino acid sequence: CASSRDREVGNEQYF.

The chain couples TRBV28 to TRBJ2-7; 11 bases agree with TRBD1. Germline V lookup: CDR1 MDHEN, CDR2 SYDVKM. The CDR3 totals 15 residues. V shed 4 bases, J shed 3 bases, and the junction held 5 bases outside the gene matches. CDR3 residues: CASSSDGTGGYEQYF. As DNA, the CDR3 is TGTGCCAGCAGTTCTGACGGGACAGGGGGCTACGAGCAGTACTTC.

The chain has TRBV4-1 and TRBJ1-1, with D maybe TRBD1 (6 bases). The germline V gene has CDR1 MGHRA and CDR2 YSYEKL. The CDR3 sequence is 17 residues long. Trimming cost V 4 bases and J 6 bases, with 24 bases left between them. The CDR3 protein is CASSPKGGRDKNPEAFF. The CDR3 DNA is TGCGCCAGCAGCCCAAAAGGGGGACGGGACAAAAACCCTGAAGCTTTCTTT.

The rearrangement links TRBV2 to TRBJ2-5, with D tentatively TRBD1 (6 bases). V lost 0 bases and J 10 bases, leaving 15 bases between the germline ends. Germline V gene sequence: CDR1 SNHLY, CDR2 FYNNEI. The CDR3 length is 14 residues. CDR3 nucleotide sequence: TGTGCCAGCAGTGAAGCGCGGGCAGGGGAGTACCAGTACTTC. Translation gives CASSEARAGEYQYF.

The rearrangement links TRBV4-1 to TRBJ1-2; D uncertain. Germline CDR1 and CDR2: MGHRA and YSYEKL. The CDR3 totals 14 residues. V was shortened by 2 bases and J by 5 bases, with 12 bases between the two germline ends. CDR3 sequence (DNA): TGCGCCAGCAGCCAATTGTCCCTTTCGTATGGCTACACCTTC. Its translation is CASSQLSLSYGYTF.

This chain links TRBV5-6 with TRBJ1-4, with D maybe TRBD1 (6 bases). CDR3 length: 16 residues. CDR1 and CDR2 from the germline V gene are SGHDT and YYEEEE. V gave up 4 bases and J gave up 0 bases, with 13 bases separating them. CDR3 sequence (DNA): TGTGCCAGCAGCCGTGGTAGGGGGTCAACTAATGAAAAACTGTTTTTT. Residues: CASSRGRGSTNEKLFF.